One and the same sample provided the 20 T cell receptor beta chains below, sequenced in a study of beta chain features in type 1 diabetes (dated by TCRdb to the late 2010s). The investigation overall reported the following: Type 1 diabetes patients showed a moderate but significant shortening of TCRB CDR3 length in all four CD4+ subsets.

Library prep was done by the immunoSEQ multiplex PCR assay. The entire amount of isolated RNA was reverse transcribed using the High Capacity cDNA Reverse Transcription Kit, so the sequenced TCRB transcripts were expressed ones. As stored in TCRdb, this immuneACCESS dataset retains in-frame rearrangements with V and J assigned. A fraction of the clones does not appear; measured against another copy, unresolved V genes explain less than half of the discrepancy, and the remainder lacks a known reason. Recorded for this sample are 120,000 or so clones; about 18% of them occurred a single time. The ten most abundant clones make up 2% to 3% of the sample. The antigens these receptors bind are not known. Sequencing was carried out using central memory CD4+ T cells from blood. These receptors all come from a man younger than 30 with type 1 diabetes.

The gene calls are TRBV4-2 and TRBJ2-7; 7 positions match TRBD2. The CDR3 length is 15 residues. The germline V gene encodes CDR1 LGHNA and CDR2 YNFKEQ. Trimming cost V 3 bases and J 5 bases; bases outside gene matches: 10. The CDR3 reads CASSQGGVAGHEQYF. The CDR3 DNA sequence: TGTGCCAGCAGCCAGGGAGGGGTGGCAGGGCACGAGCAGTACTTC.

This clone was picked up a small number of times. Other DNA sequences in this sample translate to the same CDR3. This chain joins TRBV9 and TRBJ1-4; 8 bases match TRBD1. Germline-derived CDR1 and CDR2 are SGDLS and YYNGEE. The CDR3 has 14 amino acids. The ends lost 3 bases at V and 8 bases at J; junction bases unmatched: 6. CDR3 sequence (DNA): TGTGCCAGCAGCGCCCAGGGGGCTGGCGAAAAACTGTTTTTT. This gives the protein CASSAQGAGEKLFF.

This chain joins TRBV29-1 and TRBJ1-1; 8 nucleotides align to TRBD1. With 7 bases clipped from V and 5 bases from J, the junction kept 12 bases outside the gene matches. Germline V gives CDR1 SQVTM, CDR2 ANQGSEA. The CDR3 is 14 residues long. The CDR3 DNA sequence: TGCAGCGCCCAGGGGGCGTTCGTAGAGACTGAAGCTTTCTTT. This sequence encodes CSAQGAFVETEAFF.

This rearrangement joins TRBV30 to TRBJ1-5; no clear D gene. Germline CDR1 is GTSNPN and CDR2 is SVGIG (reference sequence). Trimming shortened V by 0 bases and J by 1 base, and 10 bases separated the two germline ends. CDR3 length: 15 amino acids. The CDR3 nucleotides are TGTGCCTGGAGTGTACCCGGGTTCAGCAATCAGCCCCAGCATTTT. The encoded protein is CAWSVPGFSNQPQHF.

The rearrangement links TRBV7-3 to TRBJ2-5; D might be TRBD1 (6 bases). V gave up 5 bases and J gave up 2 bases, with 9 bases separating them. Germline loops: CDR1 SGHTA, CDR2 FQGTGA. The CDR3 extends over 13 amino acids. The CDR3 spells CASSTDRQETQYF. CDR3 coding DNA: TGTGCCAGCAGCACGGACAGACAAGAGACCCAGTACTTC. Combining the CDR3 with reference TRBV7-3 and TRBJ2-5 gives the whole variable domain GAGVSQTPSNKVTEKGKYVELRCDPISGHTALYWYRQSLGQGPEFLIYFQGTGAADDSGLPNDRFFAVRPEGSVSTLKIQRTERGDSAVYLCASSTDRQETQYFGPGTRLLVL.

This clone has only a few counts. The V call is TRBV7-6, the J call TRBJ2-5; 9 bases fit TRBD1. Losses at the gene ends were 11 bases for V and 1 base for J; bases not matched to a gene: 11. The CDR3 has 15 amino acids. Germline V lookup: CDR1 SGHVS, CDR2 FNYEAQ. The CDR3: CAVARQGGFQETQYF. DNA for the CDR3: TGTGCCGTGGCCCGACAGGGGGGATTCCAAGAGACCCAGTACTTC.

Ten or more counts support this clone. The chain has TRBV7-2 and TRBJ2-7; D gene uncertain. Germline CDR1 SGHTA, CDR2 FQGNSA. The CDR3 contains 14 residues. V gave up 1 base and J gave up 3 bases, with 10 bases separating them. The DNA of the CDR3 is TGTGCCAGCAGCTTAGAGAAAGGGTTCTACGAGCAGTACTTC. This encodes CASSLEKGFYEQYF.

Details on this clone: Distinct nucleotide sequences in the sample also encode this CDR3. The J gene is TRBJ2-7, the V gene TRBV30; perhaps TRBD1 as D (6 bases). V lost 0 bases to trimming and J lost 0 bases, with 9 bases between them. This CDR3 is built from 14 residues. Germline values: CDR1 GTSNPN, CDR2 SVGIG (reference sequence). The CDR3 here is CAWSVGGSSYEQYF. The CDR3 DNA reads TGTGCCTGGAGTGTAGGGGGAAGCTCCTACGAGCAGTACTTC.

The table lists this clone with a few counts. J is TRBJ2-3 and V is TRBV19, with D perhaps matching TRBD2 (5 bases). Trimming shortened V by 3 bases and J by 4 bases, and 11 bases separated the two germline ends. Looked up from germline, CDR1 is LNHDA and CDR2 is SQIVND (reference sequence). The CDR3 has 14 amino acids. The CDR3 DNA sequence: TGTGCCAGTAGTATGGGCGGGTGGCCAGATACGCAGTATTTT. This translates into CASSMGGWPDTQYF.

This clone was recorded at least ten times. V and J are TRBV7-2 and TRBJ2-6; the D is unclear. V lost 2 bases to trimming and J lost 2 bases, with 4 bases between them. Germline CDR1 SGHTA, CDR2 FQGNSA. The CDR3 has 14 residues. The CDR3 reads CASSLSAGANVLTF. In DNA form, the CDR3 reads TGTGCCAGCAGCTTATCGGCTGGGGCCAACGTCCTGACTTTC.

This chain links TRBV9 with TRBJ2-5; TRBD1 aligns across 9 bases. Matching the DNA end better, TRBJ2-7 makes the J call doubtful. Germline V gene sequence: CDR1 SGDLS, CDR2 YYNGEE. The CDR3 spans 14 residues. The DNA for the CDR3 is TGTGCCAGCAGCGGCGGACAGGGGCTCTACGAGCAGTACTTC. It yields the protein CASSGGQGLYEQYF.

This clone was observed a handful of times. CDR3 coding DNA: TGTGCCATCAGGCCGGGACAGGGGACTGGGGTTGACAAAAACATTCAGTACTTC. Amino acids: CAIRPGQGTGVDKNIQYF. The gene calls are TRBV10-3 and TRBJ2-4, with 10 bases matching TRBD1. The germline CDR1 and CDR2 sequences are ENHRY and SYGVKD. Germline trimming cut 6 bases from V and 3 bases from J; bases unmatched to any gene: 14. CDR3 length: 18 amino acids.

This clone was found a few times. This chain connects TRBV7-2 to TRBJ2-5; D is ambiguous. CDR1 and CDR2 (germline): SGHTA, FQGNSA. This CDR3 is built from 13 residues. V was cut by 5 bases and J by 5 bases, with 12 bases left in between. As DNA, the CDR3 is TGTGCCAGCAGCACCCAAGAGAGGGAGACCCAGTACTTC. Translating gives CASSTQERETQYF.

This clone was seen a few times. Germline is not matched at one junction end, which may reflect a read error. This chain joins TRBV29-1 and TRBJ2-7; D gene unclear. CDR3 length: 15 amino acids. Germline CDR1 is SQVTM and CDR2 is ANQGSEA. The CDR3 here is CRVEDRSSAHYEQYF. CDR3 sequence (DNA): TGCCGCGTTGAAGATCGTAGTTCGGCCCACTACGAGCAGTACTTC.

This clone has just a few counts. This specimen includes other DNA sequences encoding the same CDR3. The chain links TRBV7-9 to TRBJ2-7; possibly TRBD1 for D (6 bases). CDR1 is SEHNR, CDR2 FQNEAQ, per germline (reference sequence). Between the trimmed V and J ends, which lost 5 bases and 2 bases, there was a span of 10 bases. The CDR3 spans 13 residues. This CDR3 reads CASSLQGAYEQYF. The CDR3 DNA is TGTGCCAGCAGCCTACAGGGAGCCTACGAGCAGTACTTC.

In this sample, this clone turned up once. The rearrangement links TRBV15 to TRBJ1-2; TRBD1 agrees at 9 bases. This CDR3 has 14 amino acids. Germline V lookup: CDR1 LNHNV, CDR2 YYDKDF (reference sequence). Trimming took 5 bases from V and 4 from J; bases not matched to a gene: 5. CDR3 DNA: TGTGCCACCAGCGAGGGACAGGGTCCCTATGGCTACACCTTC. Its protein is CATSEGQGPYGYTF.

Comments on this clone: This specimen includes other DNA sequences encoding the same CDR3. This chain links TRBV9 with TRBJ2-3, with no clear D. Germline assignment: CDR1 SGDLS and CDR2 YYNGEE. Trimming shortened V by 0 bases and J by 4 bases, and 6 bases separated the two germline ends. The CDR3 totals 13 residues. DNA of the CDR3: TGTGCCAGCAGCGTAGCGGCGCCAGATACGCAGTATTTT. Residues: CASSVAAPDTQYF.

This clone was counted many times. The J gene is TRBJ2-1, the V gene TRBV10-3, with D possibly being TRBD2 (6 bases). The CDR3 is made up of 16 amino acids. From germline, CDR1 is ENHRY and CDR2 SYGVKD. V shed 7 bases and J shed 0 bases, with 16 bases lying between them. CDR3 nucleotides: TGTGCCATCACAAACGGAGGGTCGAGCTCCTACAATGAGCAGTTCTTC. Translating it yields CAITNGGSSSYNEQFF.

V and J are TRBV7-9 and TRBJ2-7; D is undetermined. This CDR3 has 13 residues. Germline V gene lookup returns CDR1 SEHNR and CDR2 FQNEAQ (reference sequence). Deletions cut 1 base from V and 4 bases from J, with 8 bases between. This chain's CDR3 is CASSLEMGYEQYF. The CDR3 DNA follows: TGTGCCAGCAGCTTAGAAATGGGTTACGAGCAGTACTTC.

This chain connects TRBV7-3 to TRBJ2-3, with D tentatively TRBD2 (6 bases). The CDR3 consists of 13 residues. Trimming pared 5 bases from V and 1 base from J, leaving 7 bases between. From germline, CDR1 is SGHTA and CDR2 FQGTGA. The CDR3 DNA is TGTGCCAGCAGCACGGGAGGCACAGATACGCAGTATTTT. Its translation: CASSTGGTDTQYF.